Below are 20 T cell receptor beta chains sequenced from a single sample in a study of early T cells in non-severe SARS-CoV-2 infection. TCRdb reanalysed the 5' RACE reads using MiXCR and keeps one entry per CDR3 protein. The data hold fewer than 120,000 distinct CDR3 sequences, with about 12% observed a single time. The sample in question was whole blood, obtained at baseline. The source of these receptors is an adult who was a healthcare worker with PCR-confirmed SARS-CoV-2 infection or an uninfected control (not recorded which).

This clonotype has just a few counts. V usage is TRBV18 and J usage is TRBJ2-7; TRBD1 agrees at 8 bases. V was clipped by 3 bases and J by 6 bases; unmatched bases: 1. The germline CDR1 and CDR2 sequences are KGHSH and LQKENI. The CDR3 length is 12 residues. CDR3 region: CASSPDRGEQYF. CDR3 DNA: TGTGCCAGCTCACCCGACAGGGGCGAGCAGTACTTC.

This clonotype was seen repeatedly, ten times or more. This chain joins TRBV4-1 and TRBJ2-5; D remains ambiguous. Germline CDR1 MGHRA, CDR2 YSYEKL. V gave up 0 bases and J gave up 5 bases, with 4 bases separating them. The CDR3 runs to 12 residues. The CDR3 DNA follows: TGCGCCAGCAGCCAAGATCTGGAGACCCAGTACTTC. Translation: CASSQDLETQYF.

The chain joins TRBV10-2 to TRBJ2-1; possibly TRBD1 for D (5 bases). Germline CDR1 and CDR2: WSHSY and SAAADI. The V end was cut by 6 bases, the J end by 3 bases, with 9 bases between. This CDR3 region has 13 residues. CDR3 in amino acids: CASRLDNYNEQFF. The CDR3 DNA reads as TGCGCCAGCAGGTTGGACAACTACAATGAGCAGTTCTTC.

CDR3 sequence: CASSGSINSPLHF. The CDR3 coding sequence is TGTGCCAGCTCGGGAAGCATTAATTCACCCCTCCACTTT. V is TRBV25-1 and J is TRBJ1-6; D is undetermined. The germline CDR1 and CDR2 sequences are MGHDK and SYGVNS. The germline V and J ends were trimmed by 8 bases and 6 bases, with 11 bases remaining between them. The CDR3 has 13 residues.

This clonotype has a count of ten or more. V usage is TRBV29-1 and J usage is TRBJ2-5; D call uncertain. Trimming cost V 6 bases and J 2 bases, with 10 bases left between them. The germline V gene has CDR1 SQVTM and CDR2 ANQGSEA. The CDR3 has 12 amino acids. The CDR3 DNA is TGCAGCGTCAAGTCCGCGCAAGAGACCCAGTACTTC. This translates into CSVKSAQETQYF. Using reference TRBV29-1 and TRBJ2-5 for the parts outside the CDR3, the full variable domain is SAVISQKPSRDICQRGTSLTIQCQVDSQVTMMFWYRQQPGQSLTLIATANQGSEATYESGFVIDKFPISRPNLTFSTLTVSNMSPEDSSIYLCSVKSAQETQYFGPGTRLLVL.

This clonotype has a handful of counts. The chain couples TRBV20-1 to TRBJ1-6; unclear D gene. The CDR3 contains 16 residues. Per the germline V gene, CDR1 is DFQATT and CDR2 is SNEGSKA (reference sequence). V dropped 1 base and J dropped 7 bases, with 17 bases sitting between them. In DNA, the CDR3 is TGCAGTGCTAGAGTTGAACCGGGTTCTGGGAATTCACCCCTCCACTTT. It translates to CSARVEPGSGNSPLHF.

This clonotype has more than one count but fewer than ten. The CDR3 loop reads CASSPNGRRGQTQYF. DNA for the CDR3: TGTGCCAGCTCACCAAACGGACGGCGGGGGCAGACCCAGTACTTC. The chain links TRBV18 to TRBJ2-5; a weak D match, TRBD2 (7 bases). Germline-derived CDR1 and CDR2 are KGHSH and LQKENI. Between the trimmed V and J ends, which lost 2 bases and 6 bases, there was a span of 16 bases. The CDR3 spans 15 residues. Combining the CDR3 with reference TRBV18 and TRBJ2-5 gives the whole variable domain NAGVMQNPRHLVRRRGQEARLRCSPMKGHSHVYWYRQLPEEGLKFMVYLQKENIIDESGMPKERFSAEFPKEGPSILRIQQVVRGDSAAYFCASSPNGRRGQTQYFGPGTRLLVL.

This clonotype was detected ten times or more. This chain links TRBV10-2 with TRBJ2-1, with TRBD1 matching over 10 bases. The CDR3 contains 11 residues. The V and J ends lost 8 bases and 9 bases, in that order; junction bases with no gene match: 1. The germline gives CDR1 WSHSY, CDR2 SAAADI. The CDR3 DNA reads TGCGCCAGCTGGACAGGGGGTGAGCAGTTCTTC. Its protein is CASWTGGEQFF.

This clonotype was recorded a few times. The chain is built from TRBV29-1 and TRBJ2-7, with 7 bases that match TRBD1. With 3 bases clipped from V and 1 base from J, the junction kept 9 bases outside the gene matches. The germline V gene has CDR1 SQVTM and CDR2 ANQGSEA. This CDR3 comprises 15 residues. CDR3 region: CSVEAPGQLSYEQYF. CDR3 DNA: TGCAGCGTTGAGGCCCCGGGACAGCTGTCCTACGAGCAGTACTTC.

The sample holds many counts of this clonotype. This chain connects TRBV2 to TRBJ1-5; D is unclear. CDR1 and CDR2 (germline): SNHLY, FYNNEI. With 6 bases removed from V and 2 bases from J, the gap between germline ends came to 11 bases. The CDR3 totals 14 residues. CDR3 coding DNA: TGTGCCAGCAGAGCAGCTTATGGCAATCAGCCCCAGCATTTT. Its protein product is CASRAAYGNQPQHF.

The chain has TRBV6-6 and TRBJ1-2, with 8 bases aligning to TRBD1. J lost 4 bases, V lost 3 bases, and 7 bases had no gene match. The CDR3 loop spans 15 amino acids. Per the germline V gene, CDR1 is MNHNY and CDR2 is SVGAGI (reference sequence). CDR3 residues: CASSYLGQVSYGYTF. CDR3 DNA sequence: TGTGCCAGCAGTTATCTGGGACAGGTATCCTATGGCTACACCTTC.

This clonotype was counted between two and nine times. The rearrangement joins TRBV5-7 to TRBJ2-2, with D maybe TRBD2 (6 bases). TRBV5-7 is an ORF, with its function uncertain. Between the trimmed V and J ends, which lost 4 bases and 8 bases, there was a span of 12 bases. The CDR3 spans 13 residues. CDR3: CASSLSGRGELFF. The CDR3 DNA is TGTGCCAGCAGCCTTAGCGGACGGGGGGAGCTGTTTTTT.

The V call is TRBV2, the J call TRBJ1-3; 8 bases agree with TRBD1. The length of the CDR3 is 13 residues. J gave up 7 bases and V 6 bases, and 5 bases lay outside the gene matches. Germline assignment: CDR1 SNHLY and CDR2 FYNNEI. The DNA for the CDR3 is TGTGCCAGCAGAGAGGACAGGGTGAACACCATATATTTT. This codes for CASREDRVNTIYF.

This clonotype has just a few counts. In DNA, the CDR3 is TGCGCCAGCAGCTTGGCCGGGCGGAGTGAGCAGTTCTTC. Amino acid sequence: CASSLAGRSEQFF. The chain combines TRBV5-1 with TRBJ2-1; no clear D. V shed 0 bases and J shed 9 bases, with 10 bases lying between them. The CDR3 has 13 amino acids. Looked up from germline, CDR1 is SGHRS and CDR2 is YFSETQ.

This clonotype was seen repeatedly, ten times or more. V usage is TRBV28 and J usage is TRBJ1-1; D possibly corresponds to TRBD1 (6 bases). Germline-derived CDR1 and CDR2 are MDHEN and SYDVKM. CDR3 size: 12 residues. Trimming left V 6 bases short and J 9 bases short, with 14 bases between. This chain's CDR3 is CASSPGGGQAFF. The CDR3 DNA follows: TGTGCCAGCAGCCCTGGAGGGGGGCAAGCTTTCTTT.

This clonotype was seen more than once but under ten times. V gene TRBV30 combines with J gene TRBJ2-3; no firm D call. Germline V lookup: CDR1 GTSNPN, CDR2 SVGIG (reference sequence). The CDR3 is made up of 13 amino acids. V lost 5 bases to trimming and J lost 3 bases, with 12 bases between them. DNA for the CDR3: TGTGCCTGGGCTAGGGTCTTTACAGATACGCAGTATTTT. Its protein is CAWARVFTDTQYF. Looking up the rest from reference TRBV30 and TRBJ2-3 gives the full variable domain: SQTIHQWPATLVQPVGSPLSLECTVEGTSNPNLYWYRQAAGRGLQLLFYSVGIGQISSEVPQNLSASRPQDRQFILSSKKLLLSDSGFYLCAWARVFTDTQYFGPGTRLTVL.

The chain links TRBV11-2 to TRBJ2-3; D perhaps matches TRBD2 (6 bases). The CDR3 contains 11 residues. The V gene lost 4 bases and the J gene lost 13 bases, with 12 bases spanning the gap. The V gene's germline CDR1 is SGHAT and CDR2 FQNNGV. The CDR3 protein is CASSWAREEYF. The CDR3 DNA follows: TGTGCCAGCAGCTGGGCCAGGGAGGAGTATTTT.

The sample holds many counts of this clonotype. The CDR3 DNA sequence: TGCAGCGTTGCAGAAGGAACAGATACGCAGTATTTT. Translating gives CSVAEGTDTQYF. The chain joins TRBV29-1 to TRBJ2-3; D unresolved. V dropped 4 bases and J dropped 3 bases, with 8 bases sitting between them. The CDR3 consists of 12 residues. The germline V gene has CDR1 SQVTM and CDR2 ANQGSEA.

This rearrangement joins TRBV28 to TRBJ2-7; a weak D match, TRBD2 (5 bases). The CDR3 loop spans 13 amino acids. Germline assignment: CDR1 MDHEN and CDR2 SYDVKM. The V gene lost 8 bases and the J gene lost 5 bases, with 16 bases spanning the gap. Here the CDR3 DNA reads TGTGCCAGCGAGTCCGGGGTCATCGACGAGCAGTACTTC. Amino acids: CASESGVIDEQYF.

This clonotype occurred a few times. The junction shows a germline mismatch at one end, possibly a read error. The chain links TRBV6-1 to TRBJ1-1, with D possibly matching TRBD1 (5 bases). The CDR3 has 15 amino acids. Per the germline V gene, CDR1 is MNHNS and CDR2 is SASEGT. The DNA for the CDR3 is TGTGCCAGCAGCCCCTTTGACGGGGGGAACCCTGAAGCTTTCTTT. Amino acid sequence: CASSPFDGGNPEAFF.